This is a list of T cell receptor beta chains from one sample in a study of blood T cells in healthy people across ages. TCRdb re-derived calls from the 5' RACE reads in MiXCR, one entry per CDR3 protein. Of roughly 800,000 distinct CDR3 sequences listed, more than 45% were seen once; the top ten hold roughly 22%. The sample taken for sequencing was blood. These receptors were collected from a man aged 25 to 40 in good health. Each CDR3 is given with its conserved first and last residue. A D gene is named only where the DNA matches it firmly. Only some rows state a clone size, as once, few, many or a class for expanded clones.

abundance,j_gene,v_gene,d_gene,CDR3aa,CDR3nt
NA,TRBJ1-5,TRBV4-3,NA,CASSQDPWDDQPQHF,TGCGCCAGCAGCCAGGACCCCTGGGACGATCAGCCCCAGCATTTT
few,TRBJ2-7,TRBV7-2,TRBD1,CASSLLGTGEQYF,TGTGCCAGCAGCTTACTGGGGACAGGCGAGCAGTACTTC
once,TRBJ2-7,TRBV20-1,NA,CSARAAQGGSYEQYF,TGCAGTGCTAGGGCCGCGCAGGGAGGATCCTACGAGCAGTACTTC
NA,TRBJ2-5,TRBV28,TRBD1,CASREAGQVYQETQYF,TGTGCCAGCAGGGAGGCGGGACAGGTATACCAAGAGACCCAGTACTTC
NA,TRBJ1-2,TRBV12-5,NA,CASGTYGHTF,TGTGCTAGTGGCACATATGGCCACACCTTC
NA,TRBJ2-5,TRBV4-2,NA,CASSHQVAQETRYF,TGTGCCAGCAGCCATCAGGTTGCGCAAGAGACCCGGTACTTC
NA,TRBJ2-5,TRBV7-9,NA,CASRLGGEQYF,TGTGCCAGCAGATTAGGGGGTGAGCAGTACTTC
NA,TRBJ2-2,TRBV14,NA,CASSPQGGLTTGELFF,TGTGCCAGCAGCCCCCAGGGGGGACTCACCACCGGGGAGCTGTTTTTT
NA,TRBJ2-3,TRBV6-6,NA,CASSTGTHTDTQYF,TGTGCCAGCAGTACGGGGACTCACACAGATACGCAGTATTTT
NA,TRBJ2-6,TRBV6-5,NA,CASSYTPQPGANVLTF,TGTGCCAGCAGTTACACACCACAGCCTGGGGCCAACGTCCTGACTTTC
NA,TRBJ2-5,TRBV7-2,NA,CASSLIFWGRETQYF,TGTGCCAGCAGCTTAATTTTCTGGGGCCGGGAGACCCAGTACTTC
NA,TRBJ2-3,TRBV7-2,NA,CASSLVSYTQYF,TGTGCCAGCAGCTTAGTCTCTTATACGCAGTATTTT
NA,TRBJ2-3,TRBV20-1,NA,CSASKGIGTDTQYF,TGCAGTGCTAGCAAGGGGATTGGGACAGATACGCAGTATTTT
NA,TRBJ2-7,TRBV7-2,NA,CASSLDQGLSYEQYF,TGTGCCAGCAGTTTGGACCAGGGTCTTTCCTACGAGCAGTACTTC
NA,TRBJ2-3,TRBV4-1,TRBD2,CASSNLPSRDYNTDTQYF,TGCGCCAGCAGCAACTTACCATCCCGGGACTACAACACAGATACGCAGTATTTT
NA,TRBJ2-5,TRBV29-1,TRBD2,CSVRLANQETQYF,TGCAGCGTGCGACTAGCGAACCAAGAGACCCAGTACTTC
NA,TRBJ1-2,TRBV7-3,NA,CASSLSGSVYGYTF,TGTGCCAGCAGCTTAAGCGGCTCGGTCTATGGCTACACCTTC
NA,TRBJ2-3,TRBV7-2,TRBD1,CASSPGQGNRPDTQYF,TGTGCCAGCAGCCCGGGACAGGGAAATAGGCCAGATACGCAGTATTTT
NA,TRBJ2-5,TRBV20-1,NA,CSASPREGHSRAETQYF,TGCAGTGCTAGTCCCCGAGAGGGACACTCTAGGGCAGAGACCCAGTACTTC
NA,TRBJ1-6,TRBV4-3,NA,CASSQTVTNSPLHF,TGCGCCAGCAGCCAAACAGTAACCAATTCACCCCTCCACTTT
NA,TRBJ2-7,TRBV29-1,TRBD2,CSVSTGTSGTQQYF,TGCAGCGTCTCAACCGGGACTAGCGGGACTCAACAGTACTTC
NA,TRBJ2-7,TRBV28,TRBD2,CASTFHYSGISYEQYF,TGTGCCAGCACGTTTCACTATAGCGGGATCTCCTACGAGCAGTACTTC
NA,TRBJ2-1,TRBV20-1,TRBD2,CSARDPGLAINEQFF,TGCAGTGCTAGAGATCCGGGACTAGCGATCAATGAGCAGTTCTTC
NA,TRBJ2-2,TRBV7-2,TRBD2,CASSLDRGGSTGELFF,TGTGCCAGCAGCTTAGACCGGGGGGGGTCCACCGGGGAGCTGTTTTTT
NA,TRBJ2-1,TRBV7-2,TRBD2,CASSLEASGGYYNEQFF,TGTGCCAGCAGCTTAGAGGCTAGCGGGGGTTATTACAATGAGCAGTTCTTC
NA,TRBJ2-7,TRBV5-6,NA,CASSFAGDENEQYF,TGTGCCAGCAGCTTCGCAGGGGACGAGAACGAGCAGTACTTC
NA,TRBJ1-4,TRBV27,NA,CASSRWGEGKKLFF,TGTGCCAGCAGTCGGTGGGGGGAAGGCAAAAAACTGTTTTTT
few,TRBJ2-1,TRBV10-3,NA,CAISSSGRGDSYNEQFF,TGTGCCATCAGTTCCTCGGGGCGCGGGGACTCCTACAATGAGCAGTTCTTC
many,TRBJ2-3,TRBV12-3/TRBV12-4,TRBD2,CASSPPAFLLAGAGGTQYF,TGTGCCAGCAGCCCTCCCGCATTCCTACTAGCGGGGGCCGGAGGTACGCAGTATTTT
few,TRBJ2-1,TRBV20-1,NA,CSASPRNEQFF,TGCAGTGCTAGCCCGCGGAATGAGCAGTTCTTC
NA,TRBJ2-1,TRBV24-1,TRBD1,CATSEPGQGNEQFF,TGTGCCACCAGCGAACCGGGACAGGGGAATGAGCAGTTCTTC
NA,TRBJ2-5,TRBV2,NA,CASRGTALYNEQYF,TGTGCCAGCAGGGGGACTGCCCTCTACAATGAGCAGTACTTC
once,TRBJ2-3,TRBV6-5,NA,CASSYSDNGSQFDTDTQYF,TGTGCCAGCAGTTACTCGGACAACGGTTCCCAGTTTGATACAGATACGCAGTATTTT
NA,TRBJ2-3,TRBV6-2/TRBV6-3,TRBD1,CASSFGPGQLKGTQYF,TGTGCCAGCAGTTTTGGGCCGGGACAGCTAAAGGGTACGCAGTATTTT
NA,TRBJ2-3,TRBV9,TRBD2,CASSAASGSITDTQYF,TGTGCCAGCAGCGCAGCTAGCGGGAGTATTACAGATACGCAGTATTTT
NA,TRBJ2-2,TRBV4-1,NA,CASSQGPYTGELFF,TGCGCCAGCAGCCAAGGGCCGTACACCGGGGAGCTGTTTTTT
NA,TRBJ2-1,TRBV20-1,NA,CSAYQIRELYNEQFF,TGCAGTGCTTACCAAATTCGGGAGCTATACAATGAGCAGTTCTTC
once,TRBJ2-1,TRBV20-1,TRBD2,CSARGTSGRIRSYNEQFF,TGCAGTGCTAGAGGGACTAGCGGGAGGATAAGGTCCTACAATGAGCAGTTCTTC
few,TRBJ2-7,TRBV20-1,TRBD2,CSAPNHRRTSGREGGNYEQYF,TGCAGTGCACCTAACCACCGCCGGACTAGCGGGAGAGAGGGGGGGAACTACGAGCAGTACTTC
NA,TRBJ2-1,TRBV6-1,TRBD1,CASSIRDRGIEQFF,TGTGCCAGCAGTATACGGGACAGGGGAATTGAGCAGTTCTTC
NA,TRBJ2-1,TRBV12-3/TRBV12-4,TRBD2,CASKSGTGYEQFF,TGTGCCAGCAAAAGCGGGACTGGGTATGAGCAGTTCTTC
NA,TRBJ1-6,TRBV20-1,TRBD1,CSAKSPGQGVSPLHF,TGCAGTGCTAAAAGCCCGGGACAGGGGGTTTCACCCCTCCACTTT
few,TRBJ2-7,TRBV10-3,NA,CAISSDSYEQYF,TGTGCCATCAGTTCGGATTCCTACGAGCAGTACTTC
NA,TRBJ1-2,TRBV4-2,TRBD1,CASSQDNSGTGIRNYGYTF,TGTGCCAGCAGCCAAGATAACTCCGGGACAGGGATCCGAAACTATGGCTACACCTTC
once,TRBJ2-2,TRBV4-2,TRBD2,CASSQVWFEREGRWNTGELFF,TGTGCCAGCAGCCAAGTTTGGTTCGAGCGGGAGGGCCGTTGGAACACCGGGGAGCTGTTTTTT
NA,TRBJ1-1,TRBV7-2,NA,CASSLLSGEGEAFF,TGTGCCAGCAGCTTACTTTCGGGGGAGGGTGAAGCTTTCTTT
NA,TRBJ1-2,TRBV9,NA,CASSVGRAGDGYTF,TGTGCCAGCAGCGTAGGTCGCGCTGGAGATGGCTACACCTTC
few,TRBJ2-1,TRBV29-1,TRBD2,CSVEGPGLVFEQFF,TGCAGCGTTGAAGGGCCCGGACTAGTCTTTGAGCAGTTCTTC
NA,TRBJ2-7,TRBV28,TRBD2,CASSSPGTTPYEQYF,TGTGCCAGCAGTTCGCCCGGGACTACACCCTACGAGCAGTACTTC
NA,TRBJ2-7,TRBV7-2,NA,CASSSRPGSYEQYF,TGTGCCAGCAGCTCCCGGCCTGGATCCTACGAGCAGTACTTC
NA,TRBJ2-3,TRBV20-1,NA,CSARWPDLWDTQYF,TGCAGTGCTAGATGGCCCGACTTGTGGGATACGCAGTATTTT